These 32 T cell receptor beta chains came from one sample sequenced in a study of cytomegalovirus exposure and HLA in healthy donors. PCR involved 60 Vbeta and 13 Jbeta primers. Only in-frame clones appear in the TCRdb table, and some are missing; sequencing was by immunoSEQ multiplex PCR. The sample lists 100,000 to 150,000 clones; about two thirds were seen once. The sample was PBMCs. The receptors shown here come from an older woman in good health and CMV-seropositive.

This chain connects TRBV18 to TRBJ1-5; D remains unclear. The CDR3 totals 13 residues. V lost 2 bases and J 5 bases, leaving 7 bases between the germline ends. In germline, CDR1 is KGHSH, CDR2 LQKENI. The CDR3 bases are TGTGCCAGCTCACCAAGAACGGATCAGCCCCAGCATTTT. It specifies CASSPRTDQPQHF.

This rearrangement joins TRBV7-2 to TRBJ2-3, with a weak D call TRBD2 (5 bases). The CDR3 totals 15 residues. V gave up 7 bases and J gave up 2 bases, with 16 bases separating them. Germline V gene lookup returns CDR1 SGHTA and CDR2 FQGNSA. The CDR3 region has the DNA TGTGCCAGCACCCCGAGGGCATCATCCACAGATACGCAGTATTTT. This encodes CASTPRASSTDTQYF.

The chain recombines TRBV13 with TRBJ2-7, with a weak D call TRBD1 (6 bases). The V gene's germline CDR1 is PRHDT and CDR2 FYEKMQ (reference sequence). The V end lost 1 base, the J end lost 0 bases, and 7 bases lay between the germline ends. The CDR3 contains 14 residues. The CDR3 nucleotides are TGTGCCAGCAGCTTAGACAGGGTCTCCTACGAGCAGTACTTC. Protein sequence: CASSLDRVSYEQYF.

The chain joins TRBV5-1 to TRBJ2-1; no clear D. The CDR3 spans 12 residues. V lost 0 bases, J lost 7 bases, and 5 bases lay in between. Germline V gene lookup returns CDR1 SGHRS and CDR2 YFSETQ. CDR3: CASSLAVNEQFF. For the CDR3, the DNA is TGCGCCAGCAGCTTGGCCGTGAATGAGCAGTTCTTC.

This chain joins TRBV6-1 and TRBJ2-4; perhaps TRBD2 as D (6 bases). V shed 3 bases and J shed 2 bases, with 14 bases lying between them. This CDR3 contains 16 residues. CDR1 is MNHNS, CDR2 SASEGT, per germline. CDR3 in amino acids: CASSEPGERTKNIQYF. The CDR3 coding sequence is TGTGCCAGCAGTGAGCCGGGAGAGAGAACCAAAAACATTCAGTACTTC.

This clone occurred a few times. This chain links TRBV19 with TRBJ2-2, with 7 bases aligning to TRBD1. In germline, CDR1 is LNHDA, CDR2 SQIVND (reference sequence). CDR3 length: 13 amino acids. V shed 11 bases and J 3 bases; nucleotides not matched to a gene: 6. CDR3 bases: TGTGCCGCCACAGGGGAAGACACCGGGGAGCTGTTTTTT. It yields the protein CAATGEDTGELFF. Using reference TRBV19 and TRBJ2-2 for the parts outside the CDR3, the full variable domain is DGGITQSPKYLFRKEGQNVTLSCEQNLNHDAMYWYRQDPGQGLRLIYYSQIVNDFQKGDIAEGYSVSREKKESFPLTVTSAQKNPTAFYLCAATGEDTGELFFGEGSRLTVL.

V is TRBV5-1 and J is TRBJ1-6, with 11 bases that match TRBD1. The CDR3 has 17 amino acids. Trimming at V came to 5 bases and at J to 1 base, leaving 5 bases not matched to a gene. From germline, CDR1 is SGHRS and CDR2 YFSETQ. The CDR3 loop is CASRTGQGASYNSPLHF. CDR3 nucleotides: TGCGCCAGCAGAACTGGACAGGGGGCTTCCTATAATTCACCCCTCCACTTT.

The V gene is TRBV7-3, the J gene TRBJ1-2, with TRBD1 as a possible D gene (6 bases). This CDR3 is built from 14 residues. Germline V CDR1 and CDR2: SGHTA, FQGTGA. The ends were cut back, 5 bases at V and 4 bases at J, with 14 bases in the middle. The DNA of the CDR3 is TGTGCCAGCAGCGGTCCACAGGGTGCCTATGGCTACACCTTC. Translation gives CASSGPQGAYGYTF. Using reference TRBV7-3 and TRBJ1-2 for the parts outside the CDR3, the full variable domain is GAGVSQTPSNKVTEKGKYVELRCDPISGHTALYWYRQSLGQGPEFLIYFQGTGAADDSGLPNDRFFAVRPEGSVSTLKIQRTERGDSAVYLCASSGPQGAYGYTFGSGTRLTVV.

The chain is built from TRBV7-8 and TRBJ1-1; TRBD1 matches at 8 bases. The CDR3 covers 15 residues. V gave up 5 bases and J gave up 5 bases; unmatched junction bases: 10. Germline V gene lookup returns CDR1 SGHVS and CDR2 FQNEAQ. CDR3 sequence (DNA): TGTGCCAGCAGCAGACCCGGGACAGGTGGAACTGAAGCTTTCTTT. Protein sequence: CASSRPGTGGTEAFF.

This rearrangement joins TRBV4-2 to TRBJ1-2, with D tentatively TRBD1 (6 bases). Germline V CDR1 and CDR2: LGHNA, YNFKEQ. The length of the CDR3 is 16 residues. The ends were cut back, 4 bases at V and 7 bases at J, with 22 bases in the middle. CDR3 nucleotides: TGTGCCAGCAGCCGGGACACCGCCGGCTCCGGGGCTGGCTACACCTTC. Protein: CASSRDTAGSGAGYTF.

The chain has TRBV6-5 and TRBJ1-4, with 7 bases aligning to TRBD1. Trimming at V came to 2 bases and at J to 3 bases, leaving 3 bases not matched to a gene. CDR1 and CDR2 (germline): MNHEY, SVGAGI. CDR3 length equals 15 residues. The CDR3 loop reads CASSYQGQPNEKLFF. CDR3 nucleotides: TGTGCCAGCAGTTACCAGGGACAGCCTAATGAAAAACTGTTTTTT.

This chain links TRBV7-6 with TRBJ2-7; 10 bases map to TRBD1. V lost 2 bases and J lost 2; bases outside the gene matches: 3. This CDR3 is 15 amino acids long. Germline V gene sequence: CDR1 SGHVS, CDR2 FNYEAQ. The CDR3 DNA follows: TGTGCCAGCAGCTTATACGGGACAGGGGCCTACGAGCAGTACTTC. It encodes CASSLYGTGAYEQYF.

J is TRBJ2-7 and V is TRBV5-6; 9 nucleotides line up with TRBD2. V lost 0 bases, J lost 9 bases, and 13 bases stayed unmatched. The CDR3 has 16 residues. Germline V gene sequence: CDR1 SGHDT, CDR2 YYEEEE. The CDR3 loop reads CASSLAPTSGLPGQYF. The CDR3 DNA sequence: TGTGCCAGCAGCTTGGCCCCGACTAGCGGACTACCCGGGCAGTACTTC.

The chain uses TRBV5-1 and TRBJ1-1, with a weak D call TRBD1 (6 bases). The CDR3 is 14 amino acids. Per germline, CDR1 SGHRS and CDR2 YFSETQ. V lost 4 bases to trimming and J lost 4 bases, with 14 bases between them. The CDR3 spells CASSAEGGITEAFF. In DNA form, the CDR3 reads TGCGCCAGCAGCGCCGAGGGGGGGATCACTGAAGCTTTCTTT.

V usage is TRBV7-3 and J usage is TRBJ2-6, with TRBD2 matching 11 bases. Germline V lookup: CDR1 SGHTA, CDR2 FQGTGA. The ends lost 4 bases at V and 0 bases at J; junction bases unmatched: 11. The CDR3 has 20 amino acids. The CDR3, as DNA: TGTGCCAGCAGCTCAAGGCCTAGCGGGGGGTTACCCTCTGGGGCCAACGTCCTGACTTTC. It yields the protein CASSSRPSGGLPSGANVLTF.

V and J are TRBV5-1 and TRBJ1-4, with D unresolved. V shed 0 bases and J shed 7 bases, with 10 bases lying between them. CDR1 is SGHRS and CDR2 is YFSETQ in the germline V gene. CDR3 length: 14 residues. The CDR3: CASSLGGLSEKLFF. As DNA, the CDR3 is TGCGCCAGCAGCTTGGGCGGATTAAGTGAAAAACTGTTTTTT.

The chain combines TRBV13 with TRBJ1-1; 7 bases align to TRBD1. Germline assignment: CDR1 PRHDT and CDR2 FYEKMQ (reference sequence). The CDR3 has 14 amino acids. V gave up 4 bases and J gave up 4 bases; unmatched junction bases: 6. CDR3 amino acids: CASSSGTVGTEAFF. For the CDR3, the DNA is TGTGCCAGCAGCTCCGGGACAGTGGGCACTGAAGCTTTCTTT.

In this sample, this clone turned up a few times. The chain uses TRBV5-8 and TRBJ1-4, with D unclear. Per germline, CDR1 SGHTS and CDR2 YDEGEE. V lost 0 bases and J 3 bases, leaving 9 bases between the germline ends. The CDR3 consists of 15 residues. The CDR3 bases are TGTGCCAGCAGCTTGGAAGCCAACCCTAATGAAAAACTGTTTTTT. Translation: CASSLEANPNEKLFF.

The chain combines TRBV7-2 with TRBJ2-2, with D tentatively TRBD2 (6 bases). The ends were cut back, 3 bases at V and 0 bases at J, with 11 bases in the middle. The CDR3 has 16 residues. Germline CDR1 SGHTA, CDR2 FQGNSA. CDR3 region: CASSFFGGANTGELFF. CDR3 DNA: TGTGCCAGCAGCTTTTTTGGAGGGGCGAACACCGGGGAGCTGTTTTTT.

This chain links TRBV2 with TRBJ2-1; D call uncertain. The V gene's germline CDR1 is SNHLY and CDR2 FYNNEI. V lost 10 bases, J lost 5 bases, and 15 bases lay in between. This CDR3 has 13 residues. The CDR3 coding sequence is TGTGCCAACGGCCTGGCGCGGAACAATGAGCAGTTCTTC. Protein: CANGLARNNEQFF.

The chain employs TRBV6-5 and TRBJ1-4, with 10 nucleotides matching TRBD1. The germline V gene encodes CDR1 MNHEY and CDR2 SVGAGI. The junction had 6 bases not matched to a gene; V was cut back by 6 bases and J by 8 bases. This CDR3 spans 14 amino acids. The CDR3 loop reads CASSTDRGREKLFF. CDR3 coding DNA: TGTGCCAGCAGCACAGACAGGGGGCGGGAAAAACTGTTTTTT.

The chain employs TRBV5-1 and TRBJ2-7; D remains ambiguous. V was trimmed by 3 bases and J by 3 bases, leaving 7 bases between them. The germline CDR1 and CDR2 sequences are SGHRS and YFSETQ. The CDR3 is 12 residues long. The CDR3 coding sequence is TGCGCCAGCAGCTCCTCCTTCTACGAGCAGTACTTC. It translates to CASSSSFYEQYF.

This rearrangement joins TRBV27 to TRBJ2-1, with 7 bases lining up with TRBD2. From germline, CDR1 is MNHEY and CDR2 SMNVEV (reference sequence). This CDR3 comprises 16 residues. The ends lost 5 bases at V and 9 bases at J; junction bases unmatched: 16. CDR3 in DNA: TGTGCCAGCAGTCCCTCCTATGCGCGGGGGTCTGCTGAGCAGTTCTTC. Translated: CASSPSYARGSAEQFF.

The V call is TRBV5-6, the J call TRBJ1-2; no clear D. The CDR3 spans 14 residues. Germline V gene lookup returns CDR1 SGHDT and CDR2 YYEEEE. Trimming cost V 0 bases and J 4 bases, with 10 bases left between them. This chain's CDR3 is CASSLAEGVYGYTF. CDR3 bases: TGTGCCAGCAGCTTGGCGGAGGGCGTCTATGGCTACACCTTC.

The rearrangement uses TRBV9 and TRBJ2-3, with a weak D call TRBD1 (6 bases). The V gene's germline CDR1 is SGDLS and CDR2 YYNGEE. This CDR3 is built from 15 residues. Between the trimmed V and J ends, which lost 5 bases and 1 base, there was a span of 14 bases. The DNA of the CDR3 is TGTGCCAGCAGTACTGCAGGGGCCGGCACAGATACGCAGTATTTT. Translating gives CASSTAGAGTDTQYF.

This clone was observed a handful of times. This chain uses TRBV9 with TRBJ1-5; 7 bases fit TRBD1. The CDR3 contains 16 residues. V dropped 0 bases and J dropped 2; count of bases not matched to a gene: 5. Germline-derived CDR1 and CDR2 are SGDLS and YYNGEE. CDR3: CASSVEGGEGNQPQHF. CDR3 in DNA: TGTGCCAGCAGCGTAGAAGGGGGCGAGGGCAATCAGCCCCAGCATTTT.

The chain links TRBV5-1 to TRBJ2-7; 10 nucleotides match TRBD2. Germline CDR1 SGHRS, CDR2 YFSETQ. This CDR3 contains 15 residues. J gave up 2 bases and V 3 bases, and 5 bases lay outside the gene matches. The CDR3 loop is CASSSLAGDTYEQYF. The DNA of the CDR3 is TGCGCCAGCAGCTCTCTAGCGGGGGACACCTACGAGCAGTACTTC.

This clone turned up a few times. The chain uses TRBV11-2 and TRBJ1-5; the D is unclear. This CDR3 has 13 amino acids. In germline, CDR1 is SGHAT, CDR2 FQNNGV. Trimming took 2 bases from V and 6 from J, leaving 8 bases between them. The CDR3 nucleotides are TGTGCCAGCAGCTTAATAGAGGGTCAGCCCCAGCATTTT. It specifies CASSLIEGQPQHF. Using reference TRBV11-2 and TRBJ1-5 for the parts outside the CDR3, the full variable domain is EAGVAQSPRYKIIEKRQSVAFWCNPISGHATLYWYQQILGQGPKLLIQFQNNGVVDDSQLPKDRFSAERLKGVDSTLKIQPAKLEDSAVYLCASSLIEGQPQHFGDGTRLSIL.

This clone was seen just once. This chain uses TRBV7-2 with TRBJ1-2; D ambiguous. The germline CDR1 and CDR2 sequences are SGHTA and FQGNSA. The CDR3 has 14 residues. With 5 bases removed from V and 4 bases from J, the gap between germline ends came to 14 bases. Here the CDR3 reads CASSPPGDTYGYTF. In DNA, the CDR3 is TGTGCCAGCAGCCCGCCCGGGGATACCTATGGCTACACCTTC.

This rearrangement joins TRBV2 to TRBJ1-1; perhaps TRBD1 as D (6 bases). CDR1 SNHLY and CDR2 FYNNEI come from the germline V gene. The ends were cut back, 6 bases at V and 3 bases at J, with 20 bases in the middle. This CDR3 is built from 16 residues. The CDR3: CASRPLLTGLDTEAFF. The CDR3 DNA follows: TGTGCCAGCAGACCTCTTCTAACAGGGTTGGACACTGAAGCTTTCTTT.

This clone was seen a handful of times. J is TRBJ1-2 and V is TRBV6-4, with 8 bases identical to TRBD1. V shed 4 bases and J 4 bases; nucleotides not matched to a gene: 2. The germline gives CDR1 MRHNA, CDR2 SNTAGT. This CDR3 spans 13 amino acids. CDR3 sequence (DNA): TGTGCCAGCAGTGCAGGGGGCTCCTATGGCTACACCTTC. Encoded protein: CASSAGGSYGYTF.

This clone was observed a handful of times. The gene calls are TRBV9 and TRBJ1-5; 9 bases agree with TRBD1. J gave up 7 bases and V 4 bases, and 6 bases lay outside the gene matches. Looked up from germline, CDR1 is SGDLS and CDR2 is YYNGEE. The CDR3 covers 14 residues. In nucleotides, the CDR3 is TGTGCCAGCAGCTCCTGGACAGGGGAACAGCCCCAGCATTTT. This translates into CASSSWTGEQPQHF.